What follows are 8 T cell receptor beta chains derived from one specimen sequenced in a study of T-cell memory formation after mild COVID-19. One entry per CDR3 protein, called by TCRdb with MiXCR from the 5' RACE reads. Of roughly 110,000 distinct CDR3 sequences in the sample, approximately 15% were seen once. Sequencing was carried out using PBMCs or a T cell subset sorted from them (not recorded which). The receptors come from an adult woman who had mild COVID-19 (a few samples of this study predate the infection). Cell type and time point are not known.

The chain links TRBV29-1 to TRBJ2-5; D could derive from TRBD1 or TRBD2 (7 bases each). Trimming shortened V by 0 bases and J by 5 bases, and 22 bases separated the two germline ends. CDR3 length equals 17 residues. The germline CDR1 and CDR2 sequences are SQVTM and ANQGSEA. CDR3 sequence reads: CSVEDLAPGGVRETQYF. In DNA form, the CDR3 reads TGCAGCGTTGAAGATTTGGCCCCAGGGGGGGTAAGGGAGACCCAGTACTTC.

This clonotype was picked up many times. The gene calls are TRBV7-3 and TRBJ2-3, with D possibly being TRBD2 (6 bases). Germline assignment: CDR1 SGHTA and CDR2 FQGTGA. CDR3 size: 13 residues. Trimming cost V 7 bases and J 6 bases, with 14 bases left between them. The chain's CDR3 is CASNNGGADTQYF. CDR3 DNA: TGTGCCAGCAACAATGGAGGGGCGGATACGCAGTATTTT.

This clonotype has a handful of counts. The chain has TRBV7-8 and TRBJ1-1; D gene ambiguous. The germline V and J ends were trimmed by 3 bases and 4 bases, with 18 bases remaining between them. The CDR3 is 16 residues long. Looked up from germline, CDR1 is SGHVS and CDR2 is FQNEAQ. In DNA, the CDR3 is TGTGCCAGCAGCTTCCTTTATACCAATGAAGGCACTGAAGCTTTCTTT. It is translated as CASSFLYTNEGTEAFF. The full variable domain, in which reference TRBV7-8 and TRBJ1-1 provide the parts outside the CDR3, is GAGVSQSPRYKVAKRGQDVALRCDPISGHVSLFWYQQALGQGPEFLTYFQNEAQLDKSGLPSDRFFAERPEGSVSTLKIQRTQQEDSAVYLCASSFLYTNEGTEAFFGQGTRLTVV.

The table lists this clonotype with many counts. This rearrangement joins TRBV4-3 to TRBJ1-2, with 7 bases matching TRBD1. The V segment lost 0 bases and the J segment 5 bases; nucleotides outside the gene matches: 9. Per germline, CDR1 LGHNA and CDR2 YSLEER. The CDR3 has 16 residues. The CDR3 reads CASSQDSGQPFYGYTF. For the CDR3, the DNA is TGCGCCAGCAGCCAAGACTCGGGACAGCCCTTTTATGGCTACACCTTC.

There are a few counts of this clonotype. The V gene is TRBV4-2, the J gene TRBJ2-7; 8 nucleotides line up with TRBD2. This CDR3 has 15 residues. Looked up from germline, CDR1 is LGHNA and CDR2 is YNFKEQ. V dropped 0 bases and J dropped 10; count of bases not matched to a gene: 11. In DNA, the CDR3 is TGTGCCAGCAGCCAAGAAGTTCCGGATCTAGCGGGCCAGTACTTC. It codes for CASSQEVPDLAGQYF.

The chain has TRBV5-1 and TRBJ1-5, with D tentatively TRBD1 (6 bases). CDR3 length: 13 amino acids. V dropped 1 base and J dropped 8 bases, with 10 bases sitting between them. Germline V gene lookup returns CDR1 SGHRS and CDR2 YFSETQ. CDR3 sequence reads: CASSLKGVEPQHF. The CDR3 DNA reads TGCGCCAGCAGCTTGAAGGGGGTGGAGCCCCAGCATTTT.

This clonotype was picked up a small number of times. J is TRBJ2-1 and V is TRBV27, with TRBD2 matching 10 bases. Germline-derived CDR1 and CDR2 are MNHEY and SMNVEV (reference sequence). The V and J ends lost 6 bases and 4 bases, in that order; junction bases with no gene match: 9. This CDR3 has 16 amino acids. The CDR3 loop is CASSTLAGVVYNEQFF. DNA for the CDR3: TGTGCCAGCAGCACCCTAGCGGGAGTAGTTTACAATGAGCAGTTCTTC.

This clonotype was picked up a small number of times. This chain uses TRBV4-2 with TRBJ2-1; D unclear. This CDR3 region has 15 residues. Trimming stripped 0 bases from V and 4 bases from J, with 10 bases between. Germline V lookup: CDR1 LGHNA, CDR2 YNFKEQ. DNA of the CDR3: TGTGCCAGCAGCCAAGATACGGGCTTTTACAATGAGCAGTTCTTC. It yields the protein CASSQDTGFYNEQFF.